Listed below are T cell receptor beta chains from one sample, sequenced in a study of shared clonotypes between healthy human individuals. Sequenced by immunoSEQ multiplex PCR; TCRdb stores in-frame clones only, minus some. This sample carries about 1.9 million clones, roughly 95% of them seen once, and the ten largest clones take around 1.8%. The sequencing input was naive CD8+ T cells from PBMCs. These receptors all stem from a man between 18 and 35 years old in good health. Some clones in this sample may be carry-over from other donors' samples. Each CDR3 is given with its conserved first and last residue. The order of the fields is D gene, V gene, clone size, J gene, CDR3 DNA, CDR3 protein. The D gene is left open where the match is weak. For some rows the clone size is stated as once, few or many, or as a class when expanded; others skip it.

.	TRBV7-3	once	TRBJ1-2	TGTGCCAGCAGCTTAGGGCAGGGAGGAGATGGCTACACCTTC	CASSLGQGGDGYTF
TRBD2	TRBV27	.	TRBJ2-2	TGTGCCAGCAGTTTACTCCGACTAGCGGGATCAACCGGGGAGCTGTTTTTT	CASSLLRLAGSTGELFF
.	TRBV27	.	TRBJ2-2	TGTGCCAGCAGTCAAGGACCAGGGGAGAACACCGGGGAGCTGTTTTTT	CASSQGPGENTGELFF
.	TRBV19	once	TRBJ2-1	TGTGCCAGTAGTAACCAGGTCCGCAATGAGCAGTTCTTC	CASSNQVRNEQFF
.	TRBV7-9	.	TRBJ1-4	TGTGCCAGCAGCTTAGGAAGTCCAGGGGAAAAACTGTTTTTT	CASSLGSPGEKLFF
.	TRBV4-3	.	TRBJ2-1	TGCGCCAGCAGCCAGCTTGGGGGCCGGGGTGAGCAGTTCTTC	CASSQLGGRGEQFF
TRBD2	TRBV27	once	TRBJ2-3	TGTGCCAGCAGCCCACTACGCAAGGGAGGGCCAGATACGCAGTATTTT	CASSPLRKGGPDTQYF
.	TRBV2	.	TRBJ2-7	TGTGCCAGCAGTGAAGCCCTGCGAGGGTCGTACTTC	CASSEALRGSYF
TRBD1	TRBV28	.	TRBJ1-4	TGTGCCAGCAGCCCGACAGGGGGGGAAAAACTGTTTTTT	CASSPTGGEKLFF
.	TRBV19	.	TRBJ2-1	TGTGCCAGTAGTATCTCGGGGCCACGGGATGAGCAGTTCTTC	CASSISGPRDEQFF